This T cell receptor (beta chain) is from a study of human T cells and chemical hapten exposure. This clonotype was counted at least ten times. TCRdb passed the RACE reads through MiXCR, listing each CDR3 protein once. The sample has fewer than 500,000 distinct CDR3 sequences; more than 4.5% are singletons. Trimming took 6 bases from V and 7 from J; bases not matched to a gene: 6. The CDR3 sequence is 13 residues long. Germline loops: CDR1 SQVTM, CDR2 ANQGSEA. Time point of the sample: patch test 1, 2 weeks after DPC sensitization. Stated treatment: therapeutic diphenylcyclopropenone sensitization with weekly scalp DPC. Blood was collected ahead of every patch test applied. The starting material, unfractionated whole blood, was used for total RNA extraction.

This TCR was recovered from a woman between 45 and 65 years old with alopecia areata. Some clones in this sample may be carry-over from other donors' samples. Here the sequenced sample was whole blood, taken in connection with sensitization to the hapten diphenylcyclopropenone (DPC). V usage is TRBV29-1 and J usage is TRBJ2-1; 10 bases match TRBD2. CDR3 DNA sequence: TGCAGCGTGCTAAGCGGGAGGGGAAATGAGCAGTTCTTC. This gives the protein CSVLSGRGNEQFF.